The clone carrying this T cell receptor (beta chain) appeared many times. These data belong to a study of regulatory T cells in long-lasting Graves disease. Time point meaning: newly diagnosed GD, antithyroid drugs for less than 3 months. There was RNA extracted from PBMCs, and the TCR library was made from it. Germline V gives CDR1 SGHTA, CDR2 FQGNSA. There are 13 residues in the CDR3. V lost 4 bases to trimming and J lost 7 bases, with 13 bases between them. According to the study, TCR beta libraries were built with iRepertoire HTBI primers and CDR3-region Arm-PCR. One entry per CDR3 protein, called by TCRdb with MiXCR from the multiplex PCR reads. The sample gives hundreds of thousands of distinct CDR3 sequences, around 17% of which show up once; approximately 20% is in the top ten. The same sample was also used in a study of T cells in Graves' hyperthyroidism and ophthalmopathy.

The material sequenced was peripheral blood mononuclear cells (PBMCs), taken at new diagnosis, from a patient treated with antithyroid drugs. This sequence joins TRBV7-2 and TRBJ1-1; D gene unclear. The source is a woman in her twenties or thirties with Graves disease. CDR3 amino acids: CASSSEAGFEAFF. As DNA, the CDR3 is TGTGCCAGCAGCTCTGAGGCCGGATTTGAAGCTTTCTTT.